The 9 T cell receptor beta chains given below trace back to one sample, sequenced in a study of radiotherapy plus CTLA-4 blockade in lung cancer (dated 2018 in TCRdb). Library preparation was by the immunoSEQ multiplex PCR assay. TCRdb holds this immuneACCESS table with in-frame rearrangements only. Some clones are missing; in checked studies, unresolved V genes explain under half, and the rest has no known cause. For this sample there are around 90,000 clones; approximately 82% appear just once. Of the sample, 13% to 15% is held by the ten largest clones. Specimen: peripheral blood, collected from a patient treated with radiotherapy plus ipilimumab. The receptor source for this set is a human donor with non-small cell lung cancer that progressed on radiotherapy plus ipilimumab.

The chain links TRBV27 to TRBJ1-2; a possible D gene is TRBD1 (5 bases). Germline V gene data show CDR1 as MNHEY and CDR2 as SMNVEV (reference sequence). The ends were cut back, 6 bases at V and 6 bases at J, with 17 bases in the middle. The CDR3 consists of 14 residues. CDR3 amino acids: CASRGRRETDGYTF. The DNA of the CDR3 is TGTGCCAGCAGAGGACGGAGGGAGACAGATGGCTACACCTTC.

CDR3 residues: CASSMSGNSNQPQHF. The CDR3 DNA is TGTGCCAGTAGTATGTCCGGGAATAGCAATCAGCCCCAGCATTTT. This chain links TRBV19 with TRBJ1-5; D is unclear. The CDR3 sequence is 15 residues long. V was trimmed by 3 bases and J by 0 bases, leaving 9 bases between them. Germline CDR1 is LNHDA and CDR2 is SQIVND (reference sequence).

This chain joins TRBV6-6 and TRBJ2-7; no firm D call. The V end was cut by 0 bases, the J end by 3 bases, with 6 bases between. The germline V gene has CDR1 MNHNY and CDR2 SVGAGI (reference sequence). This CDR3 contains 13 residues. CDR3 amino acids: CASSYSGNYEQYF. As DNA, the CDR3 is TGTGCCAGCAGTTACTCGGGAAACTACGAGCAGTACTTC.

The chain couples TRBV4-1 to TRBJ2-7; D gene uncertain. Germline CDR1 is MGHRA and CDR2 is YSYEKL. The CDR3 has 17 amino acids. V was pared by 0 bases and J by 4 bases, with 19 bases between. CDR3 sequence (DNA): TGCGCCAGCAGCCAAGAGAAAAGGACCCCCTGGGGTTACGAGCAGTACTTC. Translation: CASSQEKRTPWGYEQYF.

The rearrangement joins TRBV6-5 to TRBJ1-1; no reliable D call. The CDR3 is 14 residues long. Germline V gives CDR1 MNHEY, CDR2 SVGAGI. V was pared by 4 bases and J by 1 base, with 10 bases between. The DNA of the CDR3 is TGTGCCAGCAGTTTTGAGGGATGGAACACTGAAGCTTTCTTT. It specifies CASSFEGWNTEAFF.

The CDR3 sequence: CAWSGGSVNEQFF. For the CDR3, the DNA is TGTGCCTGGAGTGGGGGTAGCGTAAATGAGCAGTTCTTC. The chain combines TRBV30 with TRBJ2-1; TRBD2 is a possible D gene (5 bases). The CDR3 runs 13 residues. CDR1 GTSNPN and CDR2 SVGIG come from the germline V gene (reference sequence). V was pared by 1 base and J by 7 bases, with 11 bases between.

The chain links TRBV4-2 to TRBJ1-1; 10 bases map to TRBD1. CDR1 is LGHNA and CDR2 is YNFKEQ in the germline V gene. The CDR3 has 14 amino acids. J was trimmed by 5 bases and V by 2 bases; bases with no gene match: 2. Here the CDR3 reads CASSQPDRGTEAFF. The CDR3 region has the DNA TGTGCCAGCAGCCAACCGGACAGGGGGACTGAAGCTTTCTTT.

The genes are TRBV7-2 and TRBJ2-7; D perhaps matches TRBD2 (6 bases). The V end lost 0 bases, the J end lost 10 bases, and 10 bases lay between the germline ends. Germline V gene lookup returns CDR1 SGHTA and CDR2 FQGNSA. The CDR3 totals 12 residues. The CDR3 loop is CASSLAGGNQYF. The CDR3 coding sequence is TGTGCCAGCAGCTTAGCCGGGGGTAATCAGTACTTC.

V and J are TRBV7-2 and TRBJ1-1; D is uncertain. CDR1 and CDR2 (germline): SGHTA, FQGNSA. The V end was cut by 1 base, the J end by 5 bases, with 8 bases between. The CDR3 runs 13 residues. CDR3 nucleotides: TGTGCCAGCAGCTTAGGTTACGGTACTGAAGCTTTCTTT. Translation: CASSLGYGTEAFF.